The source of this T cell receptor beta chain is a study of T-cell memory formation after mild COVID-19. Study-level points and caveats: The appearance of some responding clones in pre-infection memory suggested that cross-reactive memory joined. CD8+ contracting clones occupied EMRA, while CD4+ ones occupied mainly CM and EM.

CDR1 is WSHSY, CDR2 SAAADI, per germline. The CDR3 sequence is 13 residues long. The trim removed 6 bases at V and 4 bases at J, leaving 6 bases unmatched. Points on this clonotype: Its antigen remains unidentified.

TCRdb independently ran MiXCR on the 5' RACE reads; one entry per CDR3 protein. Here the sample spans about 350,000 distinct CDR3 sequences, approximately 29% being singletons. The chain has TRBV10-2 and TRBJ2-7; TRBD1 matches at 7 bases. Sequencing used PBMCs or a T cell subset sorted from them (not recorded which). The TCR comes from an adult woman who had mild COVID-19 (a few samples of this study predate the infection). Cell type and time point are not known. The CDR3 spells CASRPDRDYEQYF. CDR3 DNA sequence: TGCGCCAGCAGACCCGACAGGGATTACGAGCAGTACTTC.